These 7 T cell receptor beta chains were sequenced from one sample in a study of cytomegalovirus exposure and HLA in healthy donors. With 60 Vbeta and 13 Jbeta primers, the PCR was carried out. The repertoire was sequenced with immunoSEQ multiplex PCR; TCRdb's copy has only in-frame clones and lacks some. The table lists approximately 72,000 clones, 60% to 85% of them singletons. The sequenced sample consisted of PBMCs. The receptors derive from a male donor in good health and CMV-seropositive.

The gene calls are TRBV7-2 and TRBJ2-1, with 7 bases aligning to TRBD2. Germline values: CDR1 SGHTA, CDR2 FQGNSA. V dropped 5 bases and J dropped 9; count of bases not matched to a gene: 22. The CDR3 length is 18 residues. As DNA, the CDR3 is TGTGCCAGCAGCCGTCCTCGAGCGGGGAGCTCTAGGTTACCTGAGCAGTTCTTC. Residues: CASSRPRAGSSRLPEQFF.

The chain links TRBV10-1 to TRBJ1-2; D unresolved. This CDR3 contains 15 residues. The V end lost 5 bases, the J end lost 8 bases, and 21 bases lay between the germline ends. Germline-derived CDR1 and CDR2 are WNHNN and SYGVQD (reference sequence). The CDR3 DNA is TGCGCCAGCAGTCCGGGCCCGGGTCTAACTAGCGGCTACACCTTC. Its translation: CASSPGPGLTSGYTF.

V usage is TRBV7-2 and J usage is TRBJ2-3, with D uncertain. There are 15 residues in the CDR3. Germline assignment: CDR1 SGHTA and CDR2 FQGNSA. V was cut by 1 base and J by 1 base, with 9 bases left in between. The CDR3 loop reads CASSLGPMGTDTQYF. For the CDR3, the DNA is TGTGCCAGCAGCTTAGGTCCTATGGGCACAGATACGCAGTATTTT.

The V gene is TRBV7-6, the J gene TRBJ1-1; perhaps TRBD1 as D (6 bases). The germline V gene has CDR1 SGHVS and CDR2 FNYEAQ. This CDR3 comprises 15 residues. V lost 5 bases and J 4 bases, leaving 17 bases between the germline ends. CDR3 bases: TGTGCCAGCAGCAGCAGTAACAGGGCCGGCACTGAAGCTTTCTTT. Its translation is CASSSSNRAGTEAFF.

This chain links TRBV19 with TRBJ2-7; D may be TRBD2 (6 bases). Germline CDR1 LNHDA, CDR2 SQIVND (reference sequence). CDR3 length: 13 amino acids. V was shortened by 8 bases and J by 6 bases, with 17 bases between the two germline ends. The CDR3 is CASGSMGGTEQYF. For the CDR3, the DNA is TGTGCCAGTGGAAGTATGGGAGGAACCGAGCAGTACTTC.

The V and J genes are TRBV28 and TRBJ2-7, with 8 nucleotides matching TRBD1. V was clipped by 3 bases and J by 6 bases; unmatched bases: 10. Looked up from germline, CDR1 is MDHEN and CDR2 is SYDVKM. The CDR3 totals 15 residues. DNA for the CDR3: TGTGCCAGCAGTTTTAGGGCAGGGGGCTTCGGCGAGCAGTACTTC. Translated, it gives CASSFRAGGFGEQYF.

The CDR3 spells CASSFRLSTNEKLFF. The CDR3 DNA reads as TGTGCCAGCAGCTTCCGTTTATCGACTAATGAAAAACTGTTTTTT. The chain uses TRBV7-8 and TRBJ1-4; D uncertain. The length of the CDR3 is 15 residues. Trimming took off 3 bases at V and 2 bases at J, with 10 bases between the two ends. Germline CDR1 is SGHVS and CDR2 is FQNEAQ.